One and the same sample provided the 12 T cell receptor beta chains below, sequenced in a study of beta chain features in type 1 diabetes. Of the isolated RNA, all was reverse transcribed, and so the sequenced material was expressed TCRB transcripts. Method: immunoSEQ multiplex PCR; TCRdb's copy keeps in-frame clones and lacks some. The sample lists about 620,000 clones; around 15% were seen once. Sequenced sample: naive CD4+ T cells from blood. Source of these receptors: a man aged 18-30 years in good health.

The V call is TRBV4-3, the J call TRBJ2-5; weak D call: TRBD1 (5 bases). CDR3 size: 14 residues. The V end was cut by 0 bases, the J end by 7 bases, with 12 bases between. CDR1 and CDR2 from the germline V gene are LGHNA and YSLEER. The CDR3 bases are TGCGCCAGCAGCCAAGATAAAGGGGTGGGGACCCAGTACTTC. Its protein product is CASSQDKGVGTQYF.

This clone was counted a few times. The rearrangement joins TRBV11-2 to TRBJ2-1; the D gene is possibly TRBD2 (5 bases). The V end was cut by 5 bases, the J end by 8 bases, with 7 bases between. Germline-derived CDR1 and CDR2 are SGHAT and FQNNGV. The CDR3 covers 11 residues. This chain's CDR3 is CASSGLDEQFF. CDR3 coding DNA: TGTGCCAGCAGCGGACTGGATGAGCAGTTCTTC.

This clone was counted only a few times. The rearrangement links TRBV30 to TRBJ2-5; 9 bases align to TRBD1. This CDR3 is 17 amino acids long. The V segment lost 2 bases and the J segment 5 bases; nucleotides outside the gene matches: 15. Looked up from germline, CDR1 is GTSNPN and CDR2 is SVGIG (reference sequence). The CDR3 reads CAWSPRPGQGLRETQYF. For the CDR3, the DNA is TGTGCCTGGAGTCCACGGCCGGGACAGGGTTTAAGGGAGACCCAGTACTTC.

This clone was observed a few times. This chain uses TRBV5-1 with TRBJ1-1; the D gene is possibly TRBD1 (5 bases). The CDR3 extends over 14 amino acids. The V gene lost 1 base and the J gene lost 4 bases, with 11 bases spanning the gap. Per germline, CDR1 SGHRS and CDR2 YFSETQ. In nucleotides, the CDR3 is TGCGCCAGCAGCTTGTTCAGGGAGGGCACTGAAGCTTTCTTT. Translated, it gives CASSLFREGTEAFF.

The rearrangement links TRBV9 to TRBJ2-3; tentative D call: TRBD1 (6 bases). Trimming removed 0 bases from V and 7 bases from J, with 21 bases in between. The CDR3 length is 17 residues. Germline V gives CDR1 SGDLS, CDR2 YYNGEE. CDR3 nucleotides: TGTGCCAGCAGCGTAGCCCTTGGTGGGGGCATACCGTATACGCAGTATTTT. Translation gives CASSVALGGGIPYTQYF.

This chain links TRBV7-9 with TRBJ2-7; a possible D gene is TRBD2 (6 bases). The CDR3 is 15 residues long. The V gene's germline CDR1 is SEHNR and CDR2 FQNEAQ (reference sequence). V lost 5 bases, J lost 0 bases, and 14 bases lay in between. CDR3 region: CASSPLAIHSYEQYF. CDR3 nucleotide sequence: TGTGCCAGCAGCCCTCTAGCGATCCACTCCTACGAGCAGTACTTC.

The chain combines TRBV6-4 with TRBJ1-4; D might be TRBD1 (5 bases). There are 14 residues in the CDR3. Trimming cost V 4 bases and J 5 bases, with 11 bases left between them. Germline V gene lookup returns CDR1 MRHNA and CDR2 SNTAGT. This CDR3 reads CASSVGQGNEKLFF. The CDR3 DNA follows: TGTGCCAGCAGTGTTGGGCAGGGCAATGAAAAACTGTTTTTT.

As to this clone: One junction end disagrees with the germline gene, perhaps due to a read error. The genes are TRBV18 and TRBJ2-7, with 9 bases fitting TRBD1. The CDR3 covers 15 residues. In germline, CDR1 is KGHSH, CDR2 LQKENI. CDR3 region: CASSPRTGVGNEEYF. The DNA of the CDR3 is TGTGCCAGCTCACCACGGACAGGGGTAGGGAACGAGGAGTACTTC.

V gene TRBV18 combines with J gene TRBJ2-3; D might be TRBD2 (5 bases). Germline V gives CDR1 KGHSH, CDR2 LQKENI. The CDR3 is 13 residues long. V was shortened by 2 bases and J by 6 bases, with 9 bases between the two germline ends. The CDR3 spells CASSPELADTQYF. The CDR3 coding sequence is TGTGCCAGCTCACCAGAGTTAGCGGATACGCAGTATTTT. Combining the CDR3 with reference TRBV18 and TRBJ2-3 gives the whole variable domain NAGVMQNPRHLVRRRGQEARLRCSPMKGHSHVYWYRQLPEEGLKFMVYLQKENIIDESGMPKERFSAEFPKEGPSILRIQQVVRGDSAAYFCASSPELADTQYFGPGTRLTVL.

This chain joins TRBV7-9 and TRBJ2-7; no definite D call. The germline gives CDR1 SEHNR, CDR2 FQNEAQ (reference sequence). The CDR3 totals 12 residues. Trimming removed 5 bases at V and 2 bases at J, with 7 bases between. Here the CDR3 DNA reads TGTGCCAGCAGCCTATTTACCTACGAGCAGTACTTC. It encodes CASSLFTYEQYF.

This clone was detected only a few times. The gene calls are TRBV5-6 and TRBJ1-2; D ambiguous. The germline V gene has CDR1 SGHDT and CDR2 YYEEEE. Trimming shortened V by 5 bases and J by 4 bases, and 6 bases separated the two germline ends. The CDR3 contains 11 residues. The CDR3 reads CASSEGYGYTF. CDR3 bases: TGTGCCAGCAGTGAGGGCTATGGCTACACCTTC.

CDR3 nucleotides: TGTGCCAGCAGTTACGACCCAACACAGGGAGCCACCATATATTTT. Translated, it gives CASSYDPTQGATIYF. The rearrangement uses TRBV6-5 and TRBJ1-3; D might be TRBD1 (6 bases). Germline values: CDR1 MNHEY, CDR2 SVGAGI. V lost 2 bases, J lost 9 bases, and 17 bases lay in between. CDR3 length equals 15 residues.